This T cell receptor beta chain was sequenced in a study of T cell responses to AZD1222 COVID-19 vaccine. Study conclusions and caveats: Nearly half of the spike-specific TCRs reportedly recognize variant regions that carry no mutations. Spike-spanning, vaccine-associated CD4 TCRs were dominant at 160-218 and 743-854. Baseline serostatus was positive in only a handful of AZD1222 recipients. The donor cohort was predominantly white British with a female majority, and clonal diversity may have been underestimated.

As for this clone: Its antigen is unknown.

Germline V gene sequence: CDR1 SQVTM, CDR2 ANQGSEA. Trimming left V 4 bases short and J 8 bases short, with 11 bases between. The CDR3 is 12 residues long. Using immunoSEQ multiplex PCR, the repertoire was profiled, and TCRdb retains in-frame clones only, with some absent. In the table there are 150,000 to 200,000 clones, 87% of which are singletons. The chain recombines TRBV29-1 with TRBJ1-4; D gene ambiguous. Sequences were derived from peripheral blood, sampled on day 0 of MenACWY control vaccination. This clonotype originated in an adult in good health. Here the CDR3 reads CSVGFPGEKLFF. The CDR3 DNA reads as TGCAGCGTTGGGTTCCCCGGGGAAAAACTGTTTTTT. Full variable domain (remainder filled in from reference TRBV29-1 and TRBJ1-4): SAVISQKPSRDICQRGTSLTIQCQVDSQVTMMFWYRQQPGQSLTLIATANQGSEATYESGFVIDKFPISRPNLTFSTLTVSNMSPEDSSIYLCSVGFPGEKLFFGSGTQLSVL.